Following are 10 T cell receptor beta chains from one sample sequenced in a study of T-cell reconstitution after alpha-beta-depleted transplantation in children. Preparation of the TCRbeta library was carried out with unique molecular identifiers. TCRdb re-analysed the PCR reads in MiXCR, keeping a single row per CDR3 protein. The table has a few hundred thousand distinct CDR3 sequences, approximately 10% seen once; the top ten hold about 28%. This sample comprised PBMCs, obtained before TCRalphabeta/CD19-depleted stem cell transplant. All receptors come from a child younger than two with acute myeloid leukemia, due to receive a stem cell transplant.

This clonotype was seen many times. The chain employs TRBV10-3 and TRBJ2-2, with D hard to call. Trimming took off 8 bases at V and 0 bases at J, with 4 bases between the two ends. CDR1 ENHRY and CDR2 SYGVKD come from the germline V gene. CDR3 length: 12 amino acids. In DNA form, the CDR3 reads TGTGCCATCGAATCGAACACCGGGGAGCTGTTTTTT. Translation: CAIESNTGELFF.

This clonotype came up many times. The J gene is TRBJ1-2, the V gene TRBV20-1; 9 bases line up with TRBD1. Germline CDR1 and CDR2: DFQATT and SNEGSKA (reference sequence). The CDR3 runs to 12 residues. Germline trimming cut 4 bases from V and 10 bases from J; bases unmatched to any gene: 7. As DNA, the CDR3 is TGCAGTGCTACCGGGACAGGGTGGACCTACACCTTC. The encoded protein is CSATGTGWTYTF.

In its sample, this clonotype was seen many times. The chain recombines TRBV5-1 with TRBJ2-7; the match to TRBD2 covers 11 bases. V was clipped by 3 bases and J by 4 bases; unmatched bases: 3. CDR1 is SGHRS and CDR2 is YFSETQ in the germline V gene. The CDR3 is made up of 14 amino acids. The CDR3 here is CASSSGTSGYEQYF. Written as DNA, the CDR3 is TGCGCCAGCAGCTCCGGGACTAGCGGATACGAGCAGTACTTC.

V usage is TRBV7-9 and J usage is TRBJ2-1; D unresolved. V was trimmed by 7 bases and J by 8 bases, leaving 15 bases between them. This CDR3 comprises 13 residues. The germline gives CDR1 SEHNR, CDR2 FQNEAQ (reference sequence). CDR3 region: CASTRDVSDEQFF. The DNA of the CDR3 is TGTGCCAGCACCCGAGATGTGTCCGATGAGCAGTTCTTC.

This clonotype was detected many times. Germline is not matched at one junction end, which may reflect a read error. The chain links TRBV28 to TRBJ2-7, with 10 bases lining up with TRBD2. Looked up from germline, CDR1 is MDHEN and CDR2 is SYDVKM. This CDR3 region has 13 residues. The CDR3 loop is CASTLAGGNEQYF. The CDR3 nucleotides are TGTGCCAGCACTTTAGCGGGGGGCAACGAGCAGTACTTC.

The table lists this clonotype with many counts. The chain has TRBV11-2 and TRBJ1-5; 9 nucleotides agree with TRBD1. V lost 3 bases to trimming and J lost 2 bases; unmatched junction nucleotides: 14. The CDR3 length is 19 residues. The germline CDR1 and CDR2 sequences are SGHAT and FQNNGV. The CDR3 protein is CASSLGTGTPRWRNQPQHF. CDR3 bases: TGTGCCAGCAGCTTGGGGACAGGGACCCCCCGGTGGCGCAATCAGCCCCAGCATTTT.

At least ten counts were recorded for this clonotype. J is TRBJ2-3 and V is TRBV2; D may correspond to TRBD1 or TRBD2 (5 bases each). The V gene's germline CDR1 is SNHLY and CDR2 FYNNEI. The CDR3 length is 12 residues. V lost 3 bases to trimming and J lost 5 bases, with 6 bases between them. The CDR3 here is CASSEGEDTQYF. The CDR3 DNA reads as TGTGCCAGCAGTGAGGGGGAAGATACGCAGTATTTT.

The CDR3 nucleotides are TGTGCCAGCAGCTTTAACGGGAGCCCCTGGTGGGGGCAGTTCTTC. Its protein is CASSFNGSPWWGQFF. This chain uses TRBV7-2 with TRBJ2-1; possibly TRBD2 for D (6 bases). The V and J ends lost 3 bases and 12 bases respectively, with 21 bases between them. The CDR3 totals 15 residues. The germline gives CDR1 SGHTA, CDR2 FQGNSA.

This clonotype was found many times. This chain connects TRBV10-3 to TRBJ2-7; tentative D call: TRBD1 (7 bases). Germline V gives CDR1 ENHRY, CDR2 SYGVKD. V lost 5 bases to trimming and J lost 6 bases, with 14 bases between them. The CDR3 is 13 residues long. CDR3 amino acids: CAISRQGGSEQYF. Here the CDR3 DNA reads TGTGCCATCAGTCGACAGGGAGGAAGCGAGCAGTACTTC.

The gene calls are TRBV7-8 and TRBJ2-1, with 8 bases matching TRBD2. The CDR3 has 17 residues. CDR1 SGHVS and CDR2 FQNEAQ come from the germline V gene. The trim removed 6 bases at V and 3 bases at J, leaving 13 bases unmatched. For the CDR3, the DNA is TGTGCCAGCAGATACTCTGGATGGCGGGGGGTCTACAATGAGCAGTTCTTC. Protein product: CASRYSGWRGVYNEQFF.